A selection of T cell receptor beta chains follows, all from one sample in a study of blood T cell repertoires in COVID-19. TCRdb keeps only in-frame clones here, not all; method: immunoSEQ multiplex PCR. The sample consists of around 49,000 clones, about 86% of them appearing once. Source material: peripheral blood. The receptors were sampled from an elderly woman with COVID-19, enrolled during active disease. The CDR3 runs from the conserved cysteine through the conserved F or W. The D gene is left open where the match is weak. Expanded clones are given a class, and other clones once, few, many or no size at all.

cdr3_nt: TGTGCCAGCTCACACATCTCGAACGGGAGAGGAGAGCAGTTCTTC
cdr3_aa: CASSHISNGRGEQFF
v_call: TRBV18
j_call: TRBJ2-1
d_call: -
clone_size: -

cdr3_nt: TGTGCCAGCAGCTCCCCTCCGAGTGAGCAGTTCTTC
cdr3_aa: CASSSPPSEQFF
v_call: TRBV7-2
j_call: TRBJ2-1
d_call: -
clone_size: -

cdr3_nt: TGTGCCAGCAGCGTAGCTATCAGGGGCGAGCAGTACTTC
cdr3_aa: CASSVAIRGEQYF
v_call: TRBV9
j_call: TRBJ2-7
d_call: -
clone_size: -

cdr3_nt: TGTGCCAGTCACCCACAGGGATATGGCTACACCTTC
cdr3_aa: CASHPQGYGYTF
v_call: TRBV10-3
j_call: TRBJ1-2
d_call: -
clone_size: -

cdr3_nt: TGCGCCAGCAGCTTGGCCGGGCCGATAGGGACAGGGGATGGCTACACCTTC
cdr3_aa: CASSLAGPIGTGDGYTF
v_call: TRBV5-1
j_call: TRBJ1-2
d_call: TRBD1
clone_size: -

cdr3_nt: TGTGCCAGCAGCGTAGCTGAGGTGGCGGGCTCCTACGAGCAGTACTTC
cdr3_aa: CASSVAEVAGSYEQYF
v_call: TRBV9
j_call: TRBJ2-7
d_call: -
clone_size: -

cdr3_nt: TGTGCCATCACGGGACAGGGCACCTACGAGCAGTACTTC
cdr3_aa: CAITGQGTYEQYF
v_call: TRBV28
j_call: TRBJ2-7
d_call: TRBD1
clone_size: -

cdr3_nt: TGTGCCAGCAGCTTACTACAGGGCACTGAAGCTTTCTTT
cdr3_aa: CASSLLQGTEAFF
v_call: TRBV7-8
j_call: TRBJ1-1
d_call: -
clone_size: many

cdr3_nt: TGTGCCAGCATGAAAGCAGGGGGGTCTAATGAAAAACTGTTTTTT
cdr3_aa: CASMKAGGSNEKLFF
v_call: TRBV2
j_call: TRBJ1-4
d_call: TRBD1
clone_size: -

cdr3_nt: TGTGCCAGCAGCTTAAGCAACTCGGGGGGTTTTGAGCAGTACTTC
cdr3_aa: CASSLSNSGGFEQYF
v_call: TRBV7-3
j_call: TRBJ2-7
d_call: TRBD2
clone_size: -

cdr3_nt: TGTGCCAGCAGCTTAGCCATTAGCGGGGGCTACAATGAGCAGTTCTTC
cdr3_aa: CASSLAISGGYNEQFF
v_call: TRBV7-9
j_call: TRBJ2-1
d_call: TRBD2
clone_size: -

cdr3_nt: TGTGCCAGCAGCGGACTAGCGGGACAAGAGACCCAGTACTTC
cdr3_aa: CASSGLAGQETQYF
v_call: TRBV2
j_call: TRBJ2-5
d_call: TRBD2
clone_size: -

cdr3_nt: TGTGCCAGCAGGTCCGGGTCCTCCTACGAGCAGTACTTC
cdr3_aa: CASRSGSSYEQYF
v_call: TRBV12-3/TRBV12-4
j_call: TRBJ2-7
d_call: -
clone_size: once

cdr3_nt: TGTGCCAGCAGTTTCAATCTGGGTAGCGGGGGAGGCACAGATACGCAGTATTTT
cdr3_aa: CASSFNLGSGGGTDTQYF
v_call: TRBV27
j_call: TRBJ2-3
d_call: TRBD2
clone_size: few

cdr3_nt: TGTGCCAGCAACGAACGCCTAGTGCGGTTTAATGAGCAGTTCTTC
cdr3_aa: CASNERLVRFNEQFF
v_call: TRBV6-5
j_call: TRBJ2-1
d_call: -
clone_size: -

cdr3_nt: TGTGCCAGCAGTTTACTTAGCGGGAGGGCCCTCACAGATACGCAGTATTTT
cdr3_aa: CASSLLSGRALTDTQYF
v_call: TRBV28
j_call: TRBJ2-3
d_call: TRBD2
clone_size: -

cdr3_nt: TGCGCCAGCAGTGAGTCGAGAGCGGGAGTCTACGAGCAGTACTTC
cdr3_aa: CASSESRAGVYEQYF
v_call: TRBV10-2
j_call: TRBJ2-7
d_call: TRBD2
clone_size: -

cdr3_nt: TGTGCCAGCAGTGACGAGGCCAGAGCGAACACCGGGGAGCTGTTTTTT
cdr3_aa: CASSDEARANTGELFF
v_call: TRBV6-4
j_call: TRBJ2-2
d_call: -
clone_size: -

cdr3_nt: TGTGCCAGCAGCCCTAAACTAGGAGAGGGGACCCAGTACTTC
cdr3_aa: CASSPKLGEGTQYF
v_call: TRBV13
j_call: TRBJ2-5
d_call: -
clone_size: -

cdr3_nt: TGTGCCAGCAGCCCCCGACAGGGAGAGGTGAACACTGAAGCTTTCTTT
cdr3_aa: CASSPRQGEVNTEAFF
v_call: TRBV7-9
j_call: TRBJ1-1
d_call: TRBD1
clone_size: -

cdr3_nt: TGTGCTAGTGGTTTGGGGGACACGGGATTCCCCCTCCACTTT
cdr3_aa: CASGLGDTGFPLHF
v_call: TRBV12-5
j_call: TRBJ1-6
d_call: -
clone_size: -

cdr3_nt: TGTGCCAGCAAGCGCGAGCGGGAGTGGGAGACCCAGTACTTC
cdr3_aa: CASKREREWETQYF
v_call: TRBV6-5
j_call: TRBJ2-5
d_call: TRBD2
clone_size: once

cdr3_nt: TGTGCCTGCACTCCTTTGGGAGCGAGCTCCTACAATGAGCAGTTCTTC
cdr3_aa: CACTPLGASSYNEQFF
v_call: TRBV30
j_call: TRBJ2-1
d_call: -
clone_size: -

cdr3_nt: TGTGCCATCAGTGAGAGGCAGGATAATTCACCCCTCCACTTT
cdr3_aa: CAISERQDNSPLHF
v_call: TRBV10-3
j_call: TRBJ1-6
d_call: -
clone_size: -

cdr3_nt: TGTGCCACCAGACGAGGGAACACTGAAGCTTTCTTT
cdr3_aa: CATRRGNTEAFF
v_call: TRBV19
j_call: TRBJ1-1
d_call: -
clone_size: -

cdr3_nt: TGTGCCAGCAGTTACACGGGATTGACAGATACGCAGTATTTT
cdr3_aa: CASSYTGLTDTQYF
v_call: TRBV6-2/TRBV6-3
j_call: TRBJ2-3
d_call: -
clone_size: -

cdr3_nt: TGTGCCAGCAGCCTCGGACAGGTATCGTACAATGAGCAGTTCTTC
cdr3_aa: CASSLGQVSYNEQFF
v_call: TRBV5-4
j_call: TRBJ2-1
d_call: TRBD1
clone_size: -

cdr3_nt: TGCGCCAGACCGTACCAGGGCTCCTACGAGCAGTACTTC
cdr3_aa: CARPYQGSYEQYF
v_call: TRBV10-1
j_call: TRBJ2-7
d_call: -
clone_size: -

cdr3_nt: TGCGCCAGCAGCCCGACTAGCGGGAGAATTGTAACAGAGACCCAGTACTTC
cdr3_aa: CASSPTSGRIVTETQYF
v_call: TRBV5-1
j_call: TRBJ2-5
d_call: TRBD2
clone_size: once

cdr3_nt: TGTGCCAGCAGTTACCGTCTAGGATCTAGCACAGATACGCAGTATTTT
cdr3_aa: CASSYRLGSSTDTQYF
v_call: TRBV6-5
j_call: TRBJ2-3
d_call: -
clone_size: once

cdr3_nt: TGTGCTAGTGGTCCCCCGCCGGGACTAGCGGGAGCACGATCCCCAAATGAGCAGTTCTTC
cdr3_aa: CASGPPPGLAGARSPNEQFF
v_call: TRBV12-5
j_call: TRBJ2-1
d_call: TRBD2
clone_size: -

cdr3_nt: TGTGCCTGGAGGAGGACGGACAGGGGAGTGGGACAGCCCCAGCATTTT
cdr3_aa: CAWRRTDRGVGQPQHF
v_call: TRBV30
j_call: TRBJ1-5
d_call: TRBD1
clone_size: -

cdr3_nt: TGTGCCAGCAGCCCCCAGGGGTACACTGAAGCTTTCTTT
cdr3_aa: CASSPQGYTEAFF
v_call: TRBV14
j_call: TRBJ1-1
d_call: -
clone_size: -

cdr3_nt: TGTGCCAGCAGTTTCCCGGGACTTGGCCCGGGTACGCAGTATTTT
cdr3_aa: CASSFPGLGPGTQYF
v_call: TRBV7-8
j_call: TRBJ2-3
d_call: -
clone_size: -